This entry features one T cell receptor (beta chain) sequence. The data stem from a study of blood T cell repertoires in COVID-19. Study-level information: From the United States, Italy and Spain came samples of acute and convalescent COVID-19.

In the study's own analysis: Using reference gene primer amplification, nucleated cell counts were estimated. Assay: immunoSEQ multiplex PCR; the TCRdb copy retains only in-frame clones and omits some. D and trimming come from the DNA, and the V and J calls and clone size come from that table. The data show roughly 180,000 clones, around 76% seen once. The CDR3 runs 15 residues. Losses at the gene ends were 1 base for V and 2 bases for J; bases not matched to a gene: 2. Germline V gene lookup returns CDR1 SEHNR and CDR2 FQNEAQ (reference sequence). Material: peripheral blood. The clonotype comes from a woman aged 45-60 years with active or convalescent COVID-19. V usage is TRBV7-9 and J usage is TRBJ2-7; 10 positions agree with TRBD1. The CDR3 coding sequence is TGTGCCAGCAGCTTAGGGGGGACAGGGGCCTACGAGCAGTACTTC. Amino acids: CASSLGGTGAYEQYF.